This T cell receptor (beta chain) was identified in a study of T cell responses to AZD1222 COVID-19 vaccine. Profiled with immunoSEQ multiplex PCR; TCRdb holds only in-frame clones, not every one. The sample shows 200,000 to 300,000 clones, approximately 93% of them seen only once. Germline CDR1 and CDR2: SGHRS and YFSETQ. The V end lost 2 bases, the J end lost 2 bases, and 14 bases lay between the germline ends. CDR3 length equals 15 residues. The clonotype was recovered from an adult in good health. The sequenced sample was peripheral blood, obtained on day 0 of AZD1222 vaccination. The rearrangement uses TRBV5-1 and TRBJ2-7, with D tentatively TRBD1 (5 bases). The CDR3 spells CASSFGGQGTYEQYF. CDR3 bases: TGCGCCAGCAGCTTCGGCGGCCAGGGAACCTACGAGCAGTACTTC.